The 18 T cell receptor beta chains reported below all come from one sample, sequenced in a study of control samples from healthy donors and cancer patients. Method: immunoSEQ multiplex PCR; TCRdb's copy keeps in-frame clones and lacks some. The sample carries about 120,000 clones, roughly 87% recorded once. Input material: blood. The receptors were sampled from a man in his late teens or twenties in good health.

The chain links TRBV2 to TRBJ2-1; 9 positions agree with TRBD1. The CDR3 length is 15 residues. Germline CDR1 and CDR2: SNHLY and FYNNEI. The trim removed 5 bases at V and 10 bases at J, leaving 12 bases unmatched. CDR3 residues: CASSRDRVGDGEQFF. DNA for the CDR3: TGTGCCAGCAGTAGGGACAGGGTTGGGGATGGGGAGCAGTTCTTC.

The chain has TRBV3-1 (or the pseudogene TRBV3-2) and TRBJ1-2; D not resolved. The CDR3 covers 14 residues. V lost 4 bases and J lost 8, with 17 bases in between. The germline V gene has CDR1 LGHDT and CDR2 YNNKEL (reference sequence). The CDR3: CASSPQRRQGGYTF. The CDR3 DNA follows: TGTGCCAGCAGCCCACAGAGGCGGCAAGGGGGCTACACCTTC.

The chain links TRBV25-1 to TRBJ2-3; a weak D match, TRBD1 (6 bases). Germline V gene data show CDR1 as MGHDK and CDR2 as SYGVNS. The V gene lost 8 bases and the J gene lost 0 bases, with 18 bases spanning the gap. The CDR3 has 16 residues. For the CDR3, the DNA is TGTGCCAGCGGTCGATCCTCAGGGGCTAGCACAGATACGCAGTATTTT. It codes for CASGRSSGASTDTQYF. The entire variable domain, with the rest obtained from reference TRBV25-1 and TRBJ2-3, is as follows: EADIYQTPRYLVIGTGKKITLECSQTMGHDKMYWYQQDPGMELHLIHYSYGVNSTEKGDLSSESTVSRIRTEHFPLTLESARPSHTSQYLCASGRSSGASTDTQYFGPGTRLTVL.

The chain employs TRBV7-8 and TRBJ2-1; D perhaps matches TRBD2 (5 bases). CDR1 and CDR2 (germline): SGHVS, FQNEAQ. With 4 bases removed from V and 6 bases from J, the gap between germline ends came to 13 bases. There are 14 residues in the CDR3. The CDR3 region has the DNA TGTGCCAGCAGCTCCCCTTCTAGCCTCAATGAGCAGTTCTTC. Encoded protein: CASSSPSSLNEQFF.

This clone was seen a handful of times. The chain recombines TRBV14 with TRBJ2-1; D not resolved. In germline, CDR1 is SGHDN, CDR2 FVKESK. The CDR3 contains 11 residues. Trimming cost V 3 bases and J 14 bases, with 11 bases left between them. Here the CDR3 DNA reads TGTGCCAGCAGCCAGGGCACCCAGGAGTTCTTC. This translates into CASSQGTQEFF.

This clone was detected only a few times. The genes are TRBV10-3 and TRBJ2-3; D gene uncertain. The germline gives CDR1 ENHRY, CDR2 SYGVKD. V lost 7 bases, J lost 4 bases, and 15 bases lay in between. The CDR3 is made up of 14 amino acids. CDR3 nucleotide sequence: TGTGCCATCAAAGACCCGAGAGGAGCAGATACGCAGTATTTT. Translation: CAIKDPRGADTQYF.

This clone was seen a single time. J is TRBJ2-6 and V is TRBV5-1, with TRBD2 as a possible D gene (6 bases). Germline values: CDR1 SGHRS, CDR2 YFSETQ. V was pared by 0 bases and J by 0 bases, with 13 bases between. The CDR3 runs to 18 residues. The CDR3 region is CASSLGGTGGSGANVLTF. Here the CDR3 DNA reads TGCGCCAGCAGCTTGGGTGGGACTGGGGGCTCTGGGGCCAACGTCCTGACTTTC. Variable domain in full (rest from reference TRBV5-1 and TRBJ2-6): KAGVTQTPRYLIKTRGQQVTLSCSPISGHRSVSWYQQTPGQGLQFLFEYFSETQRNKGNFPGRFSGRQFSNSRSEMNVSTLELGDSALYLCASSLGGTGGSGANVLTFGAGSRLTVL.

The count of this clone is one. The V call is TRBV3-1 (or the pseudogene TRBV3-2), the J call TRBJ1-2; D perhaps matches TRBD1 (6 bases). V lost 2 bases and J lost 3, with 16 bases in between. CDR1 and CDR2 (germline): LGHDT, YNNKEL (reference sequence). The CDR3 loop spans 16 amino acids. The CDR3 is CASSQRGGRGDYGYTF. CDR3 DNA sequence: TGTGCCAGCAGCCAAAGAGGGGGTCGGGGTGACTATGGCTACACCTTC.

The chain carries TRBV6-2 or TRBV6-3 and TRBJ2-2, with a possible D match to TRBD2 (6 bases). Germline V gene sequence: CDR1 MNHEY, CDR2 SVGEGT. Trimming removed 0 bases at V and 6 bases at J, with 8 bases between. CDR3 size: 14 residues. The CDR3, as DNA: TGTGCCAGCAGTTACTCCCCGGGGGCCGGGGAGCTGTTTTTT. Its protein product is CASSYSPGAGELFF.

The V gene is TRBV5-4, the J gene TRBJ2-5, with 11 bases fitting TRBD1. V trimming: 4 bases; J trimming: 2 bases; junction bases outside the gene matches: 1. The CDR3 spans 14 residues. In germline, CDR1 is SGHNT, CDR2 YYREEE (reference sequence). CDR3 nucleotide sequence: TGTGCCAGCAGCGGGACAGGGGGACAAGAGACCCAGTACTTC. This gives the protein CASSGTGGQETQYF.

The chain recombines TRBV19 with TRBJ1-1; no clear D. The CDR3 covers 13 residues. Trimming shortened V by 9 bases and J by 3 bases, and 14 bases separated the two germline ends. Germline V CDR1 and CDR2: LNHDA, SQIVND (reference sequence). The CDR3 DNA is TGTGCCAGCAGCCCCGTACAGTACACTGAAGCTTTCTTT. Protein sequence: CASSPVQYTEAFF. Filled out from reference TRBV19 and TRBJ1-1, the complete variable domain reads DGGITQSPKYLFRKEGQNVTLSCEQNLNHDAMYWYRQDPGQGLRLIYYSQIVNDFQKGDIAEGYSVSREKKESFPLTVTSAQKNPTAFYLCASSPVQYTEAFFGQGTRLTVV.

The chain carries TRBV5-1 and TRBJ2-1, with D maybe TRBD1 (6 bases). Trimming removed 2 bases at V and 9 bases at J, with 15 bases between. Germline V gene sequence: CDR1 SGHRS, CDR2 YFSETQ. CDR3 length: 14 residues. The CDR3 reads CASSFEAAGVEQFF. For the CDR3, the DNA is TGCGCCAGCAGCTTTGAGGCGGCAGGGGTTGAGCAGTTCTTC.

The V gene is TRBV5-1, the J gene TRBJ2-1; D is unresolved. The CDR3 totals 13 residues. The ends were cut back, 0 bases at V and 6 bases at J, with 7 bases in the middle. Germline V gives CDR1 SGHRS, CDR2 YFSETQ. CDR3 amino acids: CASSLGAVNEQFF. In DNA form, the CDR3 reads TGCGCCAGCAGCTTGGGGGCCGTCAATGAGCAGTTCTTC.

The chain couples TRBV7-8 to TRBJ1-3; D might be TRBD1 (5 bases). Deletions cut 4 bases from V and 0 bases from J, with 22 bases between. CDR3 length: 19 amino acids. Germline lookup yields CDR1 SGHVS and CDR2 FQNEAQ. CDR3 in amino acids: CASSSTRGQVEFSGNTIYF. In DNA, the CDR3 is TGTGCCAGCAGCTCTACTAGAGGACAAGTCGAGTTCTCTGGAAACACCATATATTTT.

The V gene is TRBV29-1, the J gene TRBJ2-2, with D perhaps TRBD2 (6 bases). The CDR3 sequence is 14 residues long. V lost 5 bases and J 2 bases, leaving 12 bases between the germline ends. From germline, CDR1 is SQVTM and CDR2 ANQGSEA. The CDR3 DNA reads as TGCAGCGTTCTTGGAGGGACCAACACCGGGGAGCTGTTTTTT. Translating it yields CSVLGGTNTGELFF.

V and J are TRBV3-1 (or the pseudogene TRBV3-2) and TRBJ2-7; 11 bases fit TRBD2. The CDR3 consists of 15 residues. Germline CDR1 is LGHDT and CDR2 is YNNKEL (reference sequence). Trimming took 3 bases from V and 0 from J; bases not matched to a gene: 1. CDR3 sequence reads: CASSQGTSGSYEQYF. Here the CDR3 DNA reads TGTGCCAGCAGCCAGGGGACTAGCGGCTCCTACGAGCAGTACTTC.

CDR3 amino acids: CASSGQGEWGTLPNEKLFF. In DNA, the CDR3 is TGTGCCAGCAGTGGCCAGGGTGAGTGGGGAACACTGCCTAATGAAAAACTGTTTTTT. This sequence joins TRBV6-7 and TRBJ1-4, with a weak D call TRBD1 (5 bases). TRBV6-7 counts as an open reading frame of uncertain function. Trimming stripped 5 bases from V and 3 bases from J, with 25 bases between. This CDR3 has 19 residues.

The sample holds a few counts of this clone. The genes are TRBV6-1 and TRBJ1-1; D call uncertain. Trimming took off 2 bases at V and 5 bases at J, with 6 bases between the two ends. The CDR3 loop spans 12 amino acids. CDR1 and CDR2 from the germline V gene are MNHNS and SASEGT. As DNA, the CDR3 is TGTGCCAGCAGTGAAAAGGGAACTGAAGCTTTCTTT. It specifies CASSEKGTEAFF.